Shown below are 5 T cell receptor beta chains from a single sample sequenced in a study of Ad26.COV2.S vaccination and SARS-CoV-2 variants. Only in-frame clones appear in the TCRdb table, and some are missing; sequencing was by immunoSEQ multiplex PCR. Counted here are some 520,000 clones, approximately 90% occurring once; the ten biggest clones make up around 13%. Treatment specified: approximately 18 received Ad26.COV2.S at low or high dose, single or two shots; about 5 received placebo; per-sample allocation not given. On day 63 after the first injection, vaccine and placebo recipients gave samples. Sequencing used peripheral blood, obtained in a trial of Ad26.COV2.S vaccine versus placebo. Receptors were obtained from a person aged 18 to 59 who received the Ad26.COV2.S COVID-19 vaccine or a placebo.

This chain connects TRBV3-1 (or the pseudogene TRBV3-2) to TRBJ2-7; D perhaps matches TRBD2 (6 bases). Germline lookup yields CDR1 LGHDT and CDR2 YNNKEL (reference sequence). The CDR3 loop spans 18 amino acids. V shed 0 bases and J shed 0 bases, with 18 bases lying between them. Written as DNA, the CDR3 is TGTGCCAGCAGCCAAGACCCCCGGGACTCTAGATCCTCCTACGAGCAGTACTTC. Its protein is CASSQDPRDSRSSYEQYF.

The chain employs TRBV27 and TRBJ2-6; 13 positions agree with TRBD2. The junction had 8 bases not matched to a gene; V was cut back by 6 bases and J by 0 bases. CDR3 size: 19 residues. The germline CDR1 and CDR2 sequences are MNHEY and SMNVEV (reference sequence). This CDR3 reads CASRPGLAGAPSGANVLTF. The CDR3 DNA reads TGTGCCAGCAGACCCGGACTAGCGGGAGCCCCCTCTGGGGCCAACGTCCTGACTTTC.

The chain links TRBV9 to TRBJ2-1; D might be TRBD2 (5 bases). V lost 4 bases to trimming and J lost 6 bases, with 17 bases between them. The CDR3 spans 15 residues. The germline V gene has CDR1 SGDLS and CDR2 YYNGEE. The CDR3 DNA reads TGTGCCAGCAGCACCAACACTAGATTCGGCAATGAGCAGTTCTTC. Protein sequence: CASSTNTRFGNEQFF. The full variable domain, with the rest looked up from reference TRBV9 and TRBJ2-1, is DSGVTQTPKHLITATGQRVTLRCSPRSGDLSVYWYQQSLDQGLQFLIQYYNGEERAKGNILERFSAQQFPDLHSELNLSSLELGDSALYFCASSTNTRFGNEQFFGPGTRLTVL.

This clone occurred once. This chain joins TRBV7-2 and TRBJ2-7; TRBD2 aligns across 8 bases. This CDR3 comprises 14 residues. Germline trimming cut 10 bases from V and 7 bases from J; bases unmatched to any gene: 15. Germline V gene sequence: CDR1 SGHTA, CDR2 FQGNSA. CDR3 region: CATTLSAGAGEQYF. CDR3 nucleotides: TGTGCCACCACCCTCTCAGCGGGAGCCGGGGAGCAGTACTTC.

This chain links TRBV24-1 with TRBJ2-5; D uncertain. The CDR3 length is 13 residues. Germline V gene sequence: CDR1 KGHDR, CDR2 SFDVKD. Trimming took 4 bases from V and 4 from J, leaving 9 bases between them. CDR3 sequence (DNA): TGTGCCACCAGTGAGTCAGTCCCAGAGACCCAGTACTTC. As protein: CATSESVPETQYF.